This is a list of T cell receptor beta chains from one sample in a study of blood T cells in healthy people across ages. MiXCR was run by TCRdb on the 5' RACE reads, yielding one entry per CDR3 protein. The sample holds about 1.8 million distinct CDR3 sequences; approximately 50% are singletons and the top ten take approximately 2%. The material sequenced was blood. The receptors were gathered from a woman in her forties in good health. Each CDR3 is given with its conserved first and last residue. The D gene is left open where the match is weak. Not all rows give a size; the values are once, few, many and, for expanded clones, a class.

v_call	clone_size	d_call	j_call	cdr3_aa	cdr3_nt
TRBV12-3/TRBV12-4	-	-	TRBJ1-2	CASSLAGLGGYTF	TGTGCCAGCAGTTTAGCCGGATTGGGGGGCTACACCTTC
TRBV4-3	-	-	TRBJ2-3	CASSQMAPTSTDTQYF	TGCGCCAGCAGCCAAATGGCGCCAACTAGCACAGATACGCAGTATTTT
TRBV20-1	-	TRBD1	TRBJ1-6	CSAKGLDRARSPLHF	TGCAGTGCGAAGGGACTCGACAGGGCTCGATCACCCCTCCACTTT
TRBV12-3/TRBV12-4	-	-	TRBJ2-4	CASSLVRGRIENIQYF	TGTGCCAGCAGTTTAGTTCGGGGCAGGATCGAAAACATTCAGTACTTC
TRBV24-1	-	-	TRBJ2-5	CATSDLDPRGRETQYF	TGTGCCACCAGTGATTTGGACCCGAGGGGCCGGGAGACCCAGTACTTC
TRBV7-9	few	-	TRBJ2-7	CASSLGAARDYGYEQYF	TGTGCCAGCAGCTTAGGGGCGGCCCGAGACTACGGCTACGAGCAGTACTTC
TRBV3-1	-	-	TRBJ2-1	CASSQYRSSYNEQFF	TGTGCCAGCAGCCAATACAGGAGCTCCTACAATGAGCAGTTCTTC
TRBV3-1	-	-	TRBJ1-5	CASSDGSYNQPQHF	TGTGCCAGCAGCGACGGGTCATACAATCAGCCCCAGCATTTT
TRBV6-6	-	TRBD2	TRBJ2-7	CASTLMPGLAYEQYF	TGTGCCAGCACCCTAATGCCGGGACTAGCCTACGAGCAGTACTTC
TRBV2	-	-	TRBJ2-1	CASTSKGSYNEQFF	TGTGCCAGCACCTCGAAAGGCTCCTACAATGAGCAGTTCTTC
TRBV2	-	TRBD1	TRBJ2-7	CASFRDRGYNEQYF	TGTGCCAGCTTTAGGGACAGGGGCTACAATGAGCAGTACTTC
TRBV19	-	-	TRBJ2-1	CASRDEGNEQFF	TGTGCCAGTAGGGACGAGGGGAATGAGCAGTTCTTC
TRBV24-1	-	-	TRBJ2-7	CATSELFGPSRLYF	TGTGCCACCAGTGAGCTATTCGGACCTTCCCGCTTGTACTTC
TRBV20-1	few	TRBD2	TRBJ2-1	CSAVQLAGAYNEQFF	TGCAGTGCTGTTCAATTAGCGGGGGCCTACAATGAGCAGTTCTTC
TRBV6-2/TRBV6-3	few	TRBD1	TRBJ2-1	CASTDRGDYNEQFF	TGTGCCAGCACGGACAGGGGGGACTACAATGAGCAGTTCTTC
TRBV10-3	-	-	TRBJ1-2	CAISDIKDGDGYTF	TGTGCCATCAGTGATATAAAGGACGGAGATGGCTACACCTTC
TRBV20-1	few	TRBD1	TRBJ1-4	CSADRGQGNEKLFF	TGCAGTGCAGATAGGGGACAGGGGAATGAAAAACTGTTTTTT
TRBV9	-	-	TRBJ2-7	CASSKQGGSGDEQYF	TGTGCCAGCAGCAAACAGGGCGGGAGTGGGGACGAGCAGTACTTC
TRBV15	few	TRBD1	TRBJ1-2	CATSRTGYGYTF	TGTGCCACCAGCAGGACAGGGTATGGCTACACCTTC
TRBV20-1	-	-	TRBJ2-5	CSARSGFQETQYF	TGCAGTGCTAGATCAGGGTTCCAAGAGACCCAGTACTTC
TRBV7-9	-	-	TRBJ2-2	CASSPDNTGELFF	TGTGCCAGCAGCCCCGATAACACCGGGGAGCTGTTTTTT
TRBV7-2	-	TRBD2	TRBJ2-3	CASSYAPLARLSTDTQYF	TGTGCCAGCAGCTACGCCCCACTAGCGAGGCTTAGCACAGATACGCAGTATTTT
TRBV20-1	-	TRBD1	TRBJ2-7	CSAYSGTGDYEQYF	TGCAGTGCCTATTCCGGGACAGGGGACTACGAGCAGTACTTC
TRBV7-2	few	-	TRBJ2-7	CASSPESAANYEQYF	TGTGCCAGCAGTCCAGAAAGCGCGGCAAACTACGAGCAGTACTTC
TRBV7-2	-	-	TRBJ2-3	CASSMSAVEETQYF	TGTGCCAGCAGCATGAGCGCCGTTGAGGAAACGCAGTATTTT
TRBV6-2/TRBV6-3	-	TRBD1	TRBJ2-7	CARLAPRQGIDEQYF	TGTGCCAGGTTGGCGCCGAGACAGGGTATCGACGAGCAGTACTTC
TRBV5-1	-	-	TRBJ2-3	CASSFSRQAYAATQYF	TGCGCCAGCAGCTTTTCGCGACAGGCTTATGCTGCTACGCAGTATTTT
TRBV20-1	-	TRBD1	TRBJ1-2	CTPRIGTGPPFNYGYTF	TGCACTCCAAGAATCGGGACAGGGCCTCCTTTTAACTATGGCTACACCTTC
TRBV6-5	few	-	TRBJ2-3	CASSKSTLSTDTQYF	TGTGCCAGCAGTAAGTCAACGCTAAGCACAGATACGCAGTATTTT
TRBV29-1	many	-	TRBJ2-5	CSADRSSGGTQYF	TGCAGCGCTGACCGGTCCAGCGGAGGGACCCAGTACTTC
TRBV20-1	once	TRBD1	TRBJ2-3	CSARGPRDRTDTQYF	TGCAGTGCTAGAGGCCCCCGGGACAGGACAGATACGCAGTATTTT
TRBV28	-	TRBD1	TRBJ2-6	CASSLRAGGRSGANVLTF	TGTGCCAGCAGTTTACGTGCAGGGGGCAGGTCTGGGGCCAACGTCCTGACTTTC
TRBV6-6	few	-	TRBJ2-5	CASSYGQYQETQYF	TGTGCCAGCAGTTACGGGCAGTACCAAGAGACCCAGTACTTC
TRBV29-1	-	-	TRBJ2-5	CGGRGRGETQYF	TGCGGCGGACGAGGGCGTGGGGAGACCCAGTACTTC
TRBV5-6	-	-	TRBJ1-2	CASSLGAGEHGYTF	TGTGCCAGCAGCTTGGGGGCCGGGGAACATGGCTACACCTTC
TRBV20-1	few	-	TRBJ1-5	CSARVGVSSNQPQHF	TGCAGTGCTAGAGTCGGGGTCTCGAGCAATCAGCCCCAGCATTTT
TRBV3-1	few	-	TRBJ1-2	CASSQDPSNYGYTF	TGCGCCAGCAGCCAAGATCCATCTAACTATGGCTACACCTTC
TRBV20-1	-	-	TRBJ1-1	CSATHPFGPVGTEAFF	TGCAGTGCTACCCACCCCTTTGGTCCCGTAGGAACTGAAGCTTTCTTT
TRBV25-1	many	-	TRBJ2-4	CASNTGRNIQYF	TGTGCCAGCAATACAGGGAGAAACATTCAGTACTTC
TRBV9	few	-	TRBJ2-1	CASSVGWSLDNEQFF	TGTGCCAGCAGCGTAGGGTGGTCTCTGGACAATGAGCAGTTCTTC
TRBV4-3	once	-	TRBJ1-2	CASTQDPNYGYTF	TGCGCCAGCACACAGGATCCGAACTATGGCTACACCTTC
TRBV5-6	-	-	TRBJ2-5	CASSLLGHVQETQYF	TGTGCCAGCAGCTTGCTGGGACATGTTCAAGAGACCCAGTACTTC
TRBV12-3/TRBV12-4	-	TRBD2	TRBJ2-5	CASSNSGGAGETQYF	TGTGCCAGCAGTAATAGCGGGGGGGCCGGAGAGACCCAGTACTTC
TRBV7-9	-	-	TRBJ1-4	CASSLVHTTTNEKLFF	TGTGCCAGCAGCTTAGTTCACACGACAACTAATGAAAAACTGTTTTTT
TRBV6-2/TRBV6-3	few	-	TRBJ2-7	CASSHGGTAAYEQYF	TGTGCCAGCAGTCATGGTGGGACTGCGGCCTACGAGCAGTACTTC
TRBV6-5	-	TRBD1	TRBJ2-1	CASSPTWDSHEQFF	TGTGCCAGCAGCCCTACTTGGGACAGCCATGAGCAGTTCTTC
TRBV20-1	-	TRBD1	TRBJ1-2	CSAPGTAGVTNYGYTF	TGCAGTGCTCCCGGGACAGCGGGGGTCACTAACTATGGCTACACCTTC
TRBV5-4	-	TRBD1	TRBJ1-4	CASSLPGQGNEKLFF	TGTGCCAGCAGCTTGCCGGGACAGGGGAATGAAAAACTGTTTTTT
TRBV6-2/TRBV6-3	-	-	TRBJ1-5	CASSLDRPSRPQHF	TGTGCCAGCAGCCTTGACAGGCCCTCAAGGCCCCAGCATTTT
TRBV28	-	TRBD2	TRBJ2-4	CASSFLRGVLWGQYF	TGTGCCAGCAGTTTTTTGCGGGGGGTTCTATGGGGGCAGTACTTC
TRBV20-1	-	TRBD2	TRBJ2-1	CSARDPSGGRGYNEQFF	TGCAGTGCTAGAGATCCCAGCGGGGGGCGGGGTTACAATGAGCAGTTCTTC
TRBV21-1	-	-	TRBJ2-1	CASSKDHRAGNEQFF	TGTGCCAGCAGCAAAGATCACAGGGCAGGCAATGAGCAGTTCTTC